The 8 T cell receptor beta chains presented below share a single source sample, sequenced in a study of cytomegalovirus exposure and HLA in healthy donors. The PCR had 60 Vbeta and 13 Jbeta primers. Clones were sequenced by immunoSEQ multiplex PCR, and TCRdb holds only the in-frame ones, with some missing. Of about 160,000 clones listed, about 80% were seen once; the top ten hold 8% to 10%. Input material: PBMCs. These receptor sequences come from a man aged 18 to 29 in good health and CMV-seropositive.

Written as DNA, the CDR3 is TGTGCCAGCAGTTACGGACTGGGCAATCAGCCCCAGCATTTT. This translates into CASSYGLGNQPQHF. The V call is TRBV6-5, the J call TRBJ1-5; D unclear. Between the trimmed V and J ends, which lost 2 bases and 2 bases, there was a span of 7 bases. CDR1 is MNHEY and CDR2 is SVGAGI in the germline V gene. This CDR3 has 14 residues.

V usage is TRBV6-6 and J usage is TRBJ2-2; the D gene is possibly TRBD1 (6 bases). Trimming pared 2 bases from V and 6 bases from J, leaving 13 bases between. This CDR3 has 15 amino acids. CDR1 MNHNY and CDR2 SVGAGI come from the germline V gene (reference sequence). In DNA, the CDR3 is TGTGCCAGCAGTTACGACAAGGCAGGGGCCGGGGAGCTGTTTTTT. Translating it yields CASSYDKAGAGELFF.

The J gene is TRBJ2-1, the V gene TRBV10-1; 9 bases line up with TRBD2. This CDR3 region has 15 residues. CDR1 and CDR2 (germline): WNHNN, SYGVQD (reference sequence). V was clipped by 10 bases and J by 4 bases; unmatched bases: 11. CDR3 loop: CANVIAGDIYNEQFF. The CDR3, as DNA: TGCGCCAACGTTATAGCGGGAGATATATACAATGAGCAGTTCTTC.

CDR3 in amino acids: CASSLNPGNYGYTF. DNA of the CDR3: TGCGCCAGCAGCTTGAATCCGGGTAACTATGGCTACACCTTC. The genes are TRBV5-1 and TRBJ1-2; D is undetermined. The CDR3 length is 14 residues. The V gene's germline CDR1 is SGHRS and CDR2 YFSETQ. Trimming cost V 1 base and J 1 base, with 8 bases left between them.

V is TRBV7-2 and J is TRBJ1-1; D is undetermined. The germline gives CDR1 SGHTA, CDR2 FQGNSA. This CDR3 has 17 residues. V dropped 1 base and J dropped 4 bases, with 19 bases sitting between them. The chain's CDR3 is CASSLGFGSYSGTEAFF. Written as DNA, the CDR3 is TGTGCCAGCAGCTTAGGATTCGGTAGTTACAGCGGCACTGAAGCTTTCTTT.

The chain couples TRBV15 to TRBJ2-2; maybe TRBD2 (5 bases). The germline CDR1 and CDR2 sequences are LNHNV and YYDKDF (reference sequence). Trimming removed 1 base from V and 4 bases from J, with 13 bases in between. The CDR3 is made up of 16 amino acids. CDR3 DNA sequence: TGTGCCACCAGCAGAGGTCGGACTTCCCTCACCGGGGAGCTGTTTTTT. It yields the protein CATSRGRTSLTGELFF.

V and J are TRBV13 and TRBJ2-7; 10 nucleotides agree with TRBD2. The CDR3 covers 15 residues. Looked up from germline, CDR1 is PRHDT and CDR2 is FYEKMQ (reference sequence). V trimming: 5 bases; J trimming: 5 bases; junction bases outside the gene matches: 9. The CDR3 here is CASSRLLAGQNEQYF. The CDR3 coding sequence is TGTGCCAGCAGCCGATTACTAGCGGGACAAAACGAGCAGTACTTC. Based on the CDR3 plus reference TRBV13 and TRBJ2-7, the full variable domain is AAGVIQSPRHLIKEKRETATLKCYPIPRHDTVYWYQQGPGQDPQFLISFYEKMQSDKGSIPDRFSAQQFSDYHSELNMSSLELGDSALYFCASSRLLAGQNEQYFGPGTRLTVT.

The rearrangement uses TRBV6-6 and TRBJ1-1; 8 positions agree with TRBD1. Germline V gives CDR1 MNHNY, CDR2 SVGAGI (reference sequence). The length of the CDR3 is 14 residues. V was clipped by 6 bases and J by 0 bases; unmatched bases: 3. This CDR3 is CASSAGGMNTEAFF. CDR3 bases: TGTGCCAGCAGCGCAGGGGGCATGAACACTGAAGCTTTCTTT.